This T cell receptor (beta chain) was obtained from a study of T cells in women clearing cervical HPV infection. Generated by immunoSEQ multiplex PCR, the TCRdb table keeps only in-frame clones and is missing some. The sample's table shows about 30,000 clones. V was pared by 1 base and J by 7 bases, with 5 bases of the junction left unmatched. The CDR3 runs 14 residues. CDR1 is DFQATT, CDR2 SNEGSKA, per germline (reference sequence). On this clone: The read terminates 3 residues ahead of where the CDR3 ends, so the germline J gene completes it.

Sequencing was carried out using blood buffy coat. The V and J genes are TRBV20-1 and TRBJ2-1; 9 bases are shared with TRBD1. This sequence was found in a woman between 18 and 75 years old with a cervical HPV16 infection that either progressed to CIN3+ or cleared (not recorded which). The CDR3 sequence: CSARAPGQGNEQFF. The CDR3 bases that were read are TGCAGTGCTAGAGCTCCGGGACAGGGTAATGAG.